This T cell receptor beta chain was documented in a study of read filtering for tumor transcriptome and immune sequencing. Study in general: By R-ISS, stages I, II and III held about 8, 15 and 7 patients. After DNase treatment, RNA was made into whole-transcriptome libraries.

The library was built from roughly 400 ng RNA with molecular barcoded adaptors for alpha/delta and beta/gamma chains. TCRdb reprocessed the reads via MiXCR and lists one record per CDR3 protein. This sample has around 30,000 distinct CDR3 sequences; around 20% occur once, and the top ten carry 15% to 20%. The sample holds many counts of this clonotype. From germline, CDR1 is KGHDR and CDR2 SFDVKD. J gave up 2 bases and V 1 base, and 5 bases lay outside the gene matches. The CDR3 consists of 16 residues. Sequencing was carried out using a population of CD138-negative cells sorted from bone marrow. The receptor comes from a donor aged 40 or over with multiple myeloma. The genes are TRBV24-1 and TRBJ2-5, with 8 bases fitting TRBD1. CDR3 amino acids: CATSDLTRTGQETQYF. The DNA of the CDR3 is TGTGCCACCAGTGATTTAACCCGGACAGGGCAAGAGACCCAGTACTTC.